A single sample is the source of the 25 T cell receptor beta chains below, sequenced in a study of T cells in Graves' hyperthyroidism and ophthalmopathy. What was amplified from RNA transcripts were TCR beta CDR3 regions. Using the HTBI primer set, a first-round RT-PCR was run on the TCR CDR3. From the multiplex PCR reads, TCRdb called clonotypes with MiXCR, one entry per CDR3 protein. Seen here are 400,000 to 500,000 distinct CDR3 sequences, approximately 15% observed once, and the top ten hold about a sixth. Sequencing was done on a sample of blood. These receptors were taken from a woman younger than 35 with Graves' hyperthyroidism.

V usage is TRBV10-3 and J usage is TRBJ2-2, with 9 bases lining up with TRBD2. Unmatched junction bases numbered 13, after V lost 10 bases and J lost 7 bases. The CDR3 length is 15 residues. From germline, CDR1 is ENHRY and CDR2 SYGVKD. The CDR3 coding sequence is TGTGCCACCTCCTCGGGCGGGAGGGCCAACGGGGAGCTGTTTTTT. It specifies CATSSGGRANGELFF.

This clonotype was seen many times. The chain is built from TRBV20-1 and TRBJ2-1; 9 nucleotides line up with TRBD2. Germline CDR1 and CDR2: DFQATT and SNEGSKA (reference sequence). V lost 4 bases and J lost 5; bases outside the gene matches: 6. The CDR3 runs to 14 residues. CDR3 protein: CSAMAGGPNNEQFF. In DNA, the CDR3 is TGCAGTGCTATGGCGGGAGGGCCCAACAATGAGCAGTTCTTC.

This clonotype was observed many times. The V gene is TRBV7-8, the J gene TRBJ2-2; 8 bases are a match to TRBD2. This CDR3 has 16 amino acids. The germline V gene has CDR1 SGHVS and CDR2 FQNEAQ. V dropped 1 base and J dropped 6; count of bases not matched to a gene: 7. As DNA, the CDR3 is TGTGCCAGCAGCTTAGAGTCGGGAGGGCCCGCCGGGGAGCTGTTTTTT. The encoded protein is CASSLESGGPAGELFF.

To note about this clonotype: This may be a read error: a much more frequent sequence differs by one nucleotide. The rearrangement links TRBV7-9 to TRBJ2-1; TRBD2 matches at 12 bases. The CDR3 totals 15 residues. The germline CDR1 and CDR2 sequences are SEHNR and FQNEAQ (reference sequence). Trimming cost V 5 bases and J 8 bases; bases outside gene matches: 7. In DNA, the CDR3 is TGTGCCAGCAGCGGGACTAGCGGGCCGTACGATGAGCAGTTCTTC. This sequence encodes CASSGTSGPYDEQFF.

As for this clonotype: A read error is possible here, since a much larger clone lies one base away. The chain combines TRBV12-3 or TRBV12-4 with TRBJ2-1; the D gene is possibly TRBD1 (5 bases). The CDR3 length is 15 residues. The CDR3 nucleotides are TGTGCCGGCAGTTTGGACACCCACCCTTACAATGAGCAGTTCTTC. Protein sequence: CAGSLDTHPYNEQFF.

The table lists this clonotype with many counts. This chain's CDR3 is CASSSWTGHGNTIYF. In DNA, the CDR3 is TGTGCCAGCAGTTCTTGGACAGGGCATGGAAACACCATATATTTT. The rearrangement uses TRBV12-3 or TRBV12-4 and TRBJ1-3; 8 bases line up with TRBD1. Losses at the gene ends were 4 bases for V and 3 bases for J; bases not matched to a gene: 5. This CDR3 contains 15 residues.

The J gene is TRBJ1-2, the V gene TRBV19; 9 bases line up with TRBD1. After removal of 5 bases from V and 8 bases from J, the junction contained 9 bases not matched to a gene. CDR3 length: 14 residues. CDR1 LNHDA and CDR2 SQIVND come from the germline V gene (reference sequence). Written as DNA, the CDR3 is TGTGCCAGTAGTTTCCGGGACAGGGTTAGCGGCTACACCTTC. Protein sequence: CASSFRDRVSGYTF. Variable domain in full (rest from reference TRBV19 and TRBJ1-2): DGGITQSPKYLFRKEGQNVTLSCEQNLNHDAMYWYRQDPGQGLRLIYYSQIVNDFQKGDIAEGYSVSREKKESFPLTVTSAQKNPTAFYLCASSFRDRVSGYTFGSGTRLTVV.

This clonotype appeared many times. This chain connects TRBV19 to TRBJ1-2, with D perhaps TRBD1 (6 bases). Between the trimmed V and J ends, which lost 7 bases and 5 bases, there was a span of 23 bases. This CDR3 spans 16 amino acids. Germline V gene lookup returns CDR1 LNHDA and CDR2 SQIVND (reference sequence). The DNA of the CDR3 is TGTGCCAGTACTTATAACCGGGACACCGGAATGTATGGCTACACCTTC. Its translation is CASTYNRDTGMYGYTF.

The rearrangement links TRBV11-3 to TRBJ2-1; the match to TRBD1 covers 7 bases. Trimming cost V 5 bases and J 3 bases; bases outside gene matches: 7. Germline CDR1 reads SGHNT; CDR2 reads YENEEA. CDR3 length: 15 amino acids. The chain's CDR3 is CASSRKGADYNEQFF. CDR3 DNA: TGTGCCAGCAGCCGGAAGGGGGCGGACTACAATGAGCAGTTCTTC.

This clonotype appeared many times. The chain couples TRBV11-2 to TRBJ2-4; D gene ambiguous. V was shortened by 1 base and J by 3 bases, with 7 bases between the two germline ends. CDR1 and CDR2 from the germline V gene are SGHAT and FQNNGV. This CDR3 is built from 14 residues. CDR3 DNA sequence: TGTGCCAGCAGCTTAGGGTCTAGCAAAAACATTCAGTACTTC. It translates to CASSLGSSKNIQYF.

This clonotype was detected ten times or more. The chain employs TRBV28 and TRBJ1-6; 7 nucleotides match TRBD1. V gave up 3 bases and J gave up 10 bases; unmatched junction bases: 6. The CDR3 spans 14 residues. Germline V lookup: CDR1 MDHEN, CDR2 SYDVKM. CDR3 residues: CASSFEGAHSPLHF. The CDR3 region has the DNA TGTGCCAGCAGTTTTGAGGGGGCCCACTCACCCCTCCACTTT. The full variable domain, in which reference TRBV28 and TRBJ1-6 provide the parts outside the CDR3, is DVKVTQSSRYLVKRTGEKVFLECVQDMDHENMFWYRQDPGLGLRLIYFSYDVKMKEKGDIPEGYSVSREKKERFSLILESASTNQTSMYLCASSFEGAHSPLHFGNGTRLTVT.

This clonotype was observed many times. The V call is TRBV27, the J call TRBJ2-2; maybe TRBD2 (5 bases). Trimming shortened V by 6 bases and J by 5 bases, and 13 bases separated the two germline ends. Germline V gives CDR1 MNHEY, CDR2 SMNVEV (reference sequence). This CDR3 spans 14 amino acids. DNA of the CDR3: TGTGCCAGCAGGGAGGACGGACGGACCGGGGAGCTGTTTTTT. This encodes CASREDGRTGELFF.

The chain combines TRBV27 with TRBJ1-2, with 8 bases aligning to TRBD1. This CDR3 spans 13 amino acids. Germline CDR1 reads MNHEY; CDR2 reads SMNVEV (reference sequence). V gave up 5 bases and J gave up 7 bases; unmatched junction bases: 6. As DNA, the CDR3 is TGTGCCAGCAGTGGACAGGGTTGGTCTGGCTACACCTTC. This codes for CASSGQGWSGYTF.

This clonotype has ten or more counts. The CDR3 here is CASSFGQTGELFF. The CDR3 nucleotides read TGTGCCAGCAGCTTTGGACAGACCGGGGAGCTGTTTTTT. The chain links TRBV7-3 to TRBJ2-2, with D perhaps TRBD1 (6 bases). The CDR3 runs to 13 residues. V lost 3 bases and J 5 bases, leaving 7 bases between the germline ends. CDR1 and CDR2 (germline): SGHTA, FQGTGA.

This clonotype came up many times. The rearrangement joins TRBV10-3 to TRBJ2-3; 10 bases fit TRBD2. The length of the CDR3 is 16 residues. Germline V gives CDR1 ENHRY, CDR2 SYGVKD. With 2 bases clipped from V and 3 bases from J, the junction kept 5 bases outside the gene matches. Written as DNA, the CDR3 is TGTGCCATCAGTGAGGCTGAGCGGGAGGGAACAGATACGCAGTATTTT. The encoded protein is CAISEAEREGTDTQYF.

This clonotype was detected ten times or more. The rearrangement links TRBV7-6 to TRBJ2-1; D may be TRBD2 (6 bases). Germline V CDR1 and CDR2: SGHVS, FNYEAQ. The CDR3 has 15 residues. Trimming pared 2 bases from V and 4 bases from J, leaving 12 bases between. CDR3 nucleotides: TGTGCCAGCAGCTTAACCAGCGGGCTTTACAATGAGCAGTTCTTC. This encodes CASSLTSGLYNEQFF.

Ten or more counts support this clonotype. This chain uses TRBV11-2 with TRBJ2-3; 8 nucleotides match TRBD2. The junction had 5 bases not matched to a gene; V was cut back by 0 bases and J by 6 bases. Looked up from germline, CDR1 is SGHAT and CDR2 is FQNNGV. The CDR3 contains 15 residues. The DNA for the CDR3 is TGTGCCAGCAGCTTAGATTGGGCTAGCGGGGATACGCAGTATTTT. This gives the protein CASSLDWASGDTQYF.

This clonotype came up a few times. The CDR3: CASSLQGGNNEQFF. For the CDR3, the DNA is TGCGCCAGCAGCTTGCAAGGGGGGAACAATGAGCAGTTCTTC. The V gene is TRBV5-1, the J gene TRBJ2-1; D may match TRBD1 or TRBD2 (6 bases each). V was cut by 1 base and J by 5 bases, with 10 bases left in between. Germline lookup yields CDR1 SGHRS and CDR2 YFSETQ. This CDR3 is built from 14 residues.

This clonotype was counted at least ten times. The V call is TRBV7-9, the J call TRBJ1-1, with D uncertain. This CDR3 has 14 residues. The V and J ends lost 5 bases and 0 bases respectively, with 10 bases between them. CDR1 and CDR2 (germline): SEHNR, FQNEAQ (reference sequence). The CDR3 spells CASSAPPLNTEAFF. The CDR3 DNA reads TGTGCCAGCAGCGCACCCCCGTTGAACACTGAAGCTTTCTTT.

This clonotype was found many times. The chain is built from TRBV20-1 and TRBJ2-7; D not certain. Germline CDR1 is DFQATT and CDR2 is SNEGSKA (reference sequence). With 3 bases removed from V and 0 bases from J, the gap between germline ends came to 9 bases. This CDR3 has 13 residues. The CDR3 sequence is CSASRSLSYEQYF. For the CDR3, the DNA is TGCAGTGCTAGTAGGTCCCTCTCCTACGAGCAGTACTTC.

This clonotype was observed a single time. V is TRBV6-5 and J is TRBJ2-7; D may match TRBD1 or TRBD2 (7 bases each). Germline lookup yields CDR1 MNHEY and CDR2 SVGAGI. The CDR3 runs to 15 residues. Trimming cost V 6 bases and J 1 base, with 16 bases left between them. The CDR3 spells CASSFSRGGSYEQYF. The CDR3 nucleotides read TGTGCCAGCAGCTTCTCCAGGGGGGGGTCCTACGAGCAGTACTTC.

This clonotype was recorded a few times. The DNA of the CDR3 is TGTGCCAGCAGGCGCCCGAGTCAGGGATTCGCCAAAAACATTCAGTACTTC. Translation gives CASRRPSQGFAKNIQYF. The chain carries TRBV6-1 and TRBJ2-4; a possible D gene is TRBD1 (5 bases). The CDR3 has 17 residues. Germline CDR1 and CDR2: MNHNS and SASEGT. Trimming took off 6 bases at V and 1 base at J, with 19 bases between the two ends.

This clonotype was detected many times. The chain recombines TRBV24-1 with TRBJ2-1; no definite D call. Trimming cost V 5 bases and J 7 bases, with 14 bases left between them. CDR3 size: 14 residues. Germline lookup yields CDR1 KGHDR and CDR2 SFDVKD. The CDR3 spells CATSALGQRNEQFF. CDR3 coding DNA: TGTGCCACCAGTGCCCTAGGTCAGAGGAATGAGCAGTTCTTC.

This clonotype came up many times. The J gene is TRBJ2-6, the V gene TRBV18; D is undetermined. The CDR3 length is 16 residues. Trimming took 1 base from V and 0 from J, leaving 7 bases between them. Germline values: CDR1 KGHSH, CDR2 LQKENI. The CDR3 reads CASSPLSHSGANVLTF. CDR3 coding DNA: TGTGCCAGCTCACCACTCAGCCACTCTGGGGCCAACGTCCTGACTTTC.

Concerning this clonotype: A read error is possible here, since a much larger clone lies one base away. The V call is TRBV7-2, the J call TRBJ1-6; 7 bases match TRBD1. Germline V gives CDR1 SGHTA, CDR2 FQGNSA. The CDR3 loop spans 13 amino acids. Trimming at V came to 5 bases and at J to 7 bases, leaving 2 bases not matched to a gene. The CDR3, as DNA: TGTGCCAGCAGCCCACAGGGGAATTCACCCCTCCACTTT. Amino acid sequence: CASSPQGNSPLHF.